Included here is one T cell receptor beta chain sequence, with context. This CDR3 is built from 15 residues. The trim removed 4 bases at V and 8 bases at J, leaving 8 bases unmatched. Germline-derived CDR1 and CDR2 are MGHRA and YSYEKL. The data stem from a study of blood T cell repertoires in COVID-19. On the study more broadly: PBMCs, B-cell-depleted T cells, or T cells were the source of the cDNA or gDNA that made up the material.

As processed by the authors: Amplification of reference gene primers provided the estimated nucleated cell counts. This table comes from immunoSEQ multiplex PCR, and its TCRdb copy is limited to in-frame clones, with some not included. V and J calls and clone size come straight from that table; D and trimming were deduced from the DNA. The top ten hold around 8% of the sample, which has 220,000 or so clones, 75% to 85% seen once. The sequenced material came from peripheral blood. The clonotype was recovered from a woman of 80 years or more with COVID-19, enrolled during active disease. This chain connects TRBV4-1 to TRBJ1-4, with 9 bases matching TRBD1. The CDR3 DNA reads TGCGCCAGCAGCCCATTGACAGGGGGATTAGAAAAACTGTTTTTT. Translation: CASSPLTGGLEKLFF.